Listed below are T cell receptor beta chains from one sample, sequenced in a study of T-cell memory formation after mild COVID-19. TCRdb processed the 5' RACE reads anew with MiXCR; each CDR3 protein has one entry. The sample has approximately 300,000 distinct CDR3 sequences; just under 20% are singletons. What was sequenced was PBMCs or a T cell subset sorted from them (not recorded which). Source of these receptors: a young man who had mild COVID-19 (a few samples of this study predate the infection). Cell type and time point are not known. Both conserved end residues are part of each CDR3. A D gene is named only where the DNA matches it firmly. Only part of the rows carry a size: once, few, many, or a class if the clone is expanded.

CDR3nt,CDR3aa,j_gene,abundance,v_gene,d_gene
TGTGCCAGCAGCCCCCGAAGCGGGAGCTCCTACGAGCAGTACTTC,CASSPRSGSSYEQYF,TRBJ2-7,few,TRBV3-1,TRBD2
TGTGCCAGCAGCTTATTTAGGGAGACCCAGTACTTC,CASSLFRETQYF,TRBJ2-5,few,TRBV7-2,NA
TGTGCCAGCAGTTCCTGGACAGGGACCTACACTGAAGCTTTCTTT,CASSSWTGTYTEAFF,TRBJ1-1,NA,TRBV12-3/TRBV12-4,TRBD1
TGTGCCAGCACACTGAGCTCCTACAATGAGCAGTTCTTC,CASTLSSYNEQFF,TRBJ2-1,few,TRBV2,NA
TGTGCCAGCAGCCTCGGGGGGGCAACTAATGAAAAACTGTTTTTT,CASSLGGATNEKLFF,TRBJ1-4,few,TRBV2,NA
TGCAGCGTTGATCCCCGGGACAGCTTGAACACTGAAGCTTTCTTT,CSVDPRDSLNTEAFF,TRBJ1-1,NA,TRBV29-1,TRBD1
TGTGCCAGTAGTATAGATCAGGGGCGTCGCAATCAGCCCCAGCATTTT,CASSIDQGRRNQPQHF,TRBJ1-5,few,TRBV19,NA
TGCAGTGCTAGACAGGGGGGTCAGCCCCAGCATTTT,CSARQGGQPQHF,TRBJ1-5,few,TRBV20-1,TRBD1
TGCGCCAGCAGCAATAGCGGGGGGACGTACCAAGAGACCCAGTACTTC,CASSNSGGTYQETQYF,TRBJ2-5,NA,TRBV5-1,TRBD2
TGCAGCGGAGTCCACGGGACAGATAACTATGGCTACACCTTC,CSGVHGTDNYGYTF,TRBJ1-2,NA,TRBV29-1,TRBD1
TGCGCCAGCATGCGGCAGGTGAACACTGAAGCTTTCTTT,CASMRQVNTEAFF,TRBJ1-1,few,TRBV5-1,NA
TGCGCCAGCAGCCAAGATTCGGGGTCTTGGGCAGATACGCAGTATTTT,CASSQDSGSWADTQYF,TRBJ2-3,NA,TRBV4-3,NA
TGTGCCAGCAGCGTAGCAGACGGCCGATCCTCTGGAAACACCATATATTTT,CASSVADGRSSGNTIYF,TRBJ1-3,few,TRBV9,NA
TGTGCCAGCAGCAGGGAGTTCTCTGAAGCTTTCTTT,CASSREFSEAFF,TRBJ1-1,NA,TRBV3-1,NA
TGTGCCAGCAGCTTAGAGCTGGGGTCCACAGATACGCAGTATTTT,CASSLELGSTDTQYF,TRBJ2-3,NA,TRBV7-7,NA
TGCGCCAGCAGATTGGGACTAGCGGCCTACGAGCAGTACTTC,CASRLGLAAYEQYF,TRBJ2-7,NA,TRBV5-1,TRBD2
TGTGCCACCAGTGATCCGACTGACGGGGGGCTTGAGCAGTTCTTC,CATSDPTDGGLEQFF,TRBJ2-1,NA,TRBV24-1,NA
TGTGCCAGCAGCGTAGGAGCCCCCGTGGGGGAGACCCAGTACTTC,CASSVGAPVGETQYF,TRBJ2-5,NA,TRBV9,NA
TGCGCCAGCAGCTTTCGAGGCGGGGGGGCGTCCTACAATGAGCAGTTCTTC,CASSFRGGGASYNEQFF,TRBJ2-1,few,TRBV5-1,TRBD2
TGTGCCAGCAGTGGGGGACAGGCTTACTTC,CASSGGQAYF,TRBJ2-4,few,TRBV2,TRBD1